Included here is one T cell receptor beta chain sequence, with context. How the authors handled the data: Reference gene primer amplification gave nucleated cell count estimates. Only in-frame clones appear in the TCRdb table, and some are missing; sequencing was by immunoSEQ multiplex PCR. V and J calls and clone size are those listed in that table; D and trimming were worked out from the DNA. The table lists nearly 45,000 clones, roughly 87% of them singletons. This specimen comes from a study of blood T cell repertoires in COVID-19. CDR3 length: 17 residues. CDR1 SGHKS and CDR2 YYEKEE come from the germline V gene (reference sequence). V shed 1 base and J 0 bases; nucleotides not matched to a gene: 10.

Sequences were obtained from peripheral blood. This sequence was found in a human donor in a cohort sampled during active COVID-19. The rearrangement uses TRBV5-5 and TRBJ2-7; 7 nucleotides agree with TRBD1. CDR3 DNA sequence: TGTGCCAGCAGCTTGTTATGGGACAGCCCTTCCTCCTACGAGCAGTACTTC. It encodes CASSLLWDSPSSYEQYF.